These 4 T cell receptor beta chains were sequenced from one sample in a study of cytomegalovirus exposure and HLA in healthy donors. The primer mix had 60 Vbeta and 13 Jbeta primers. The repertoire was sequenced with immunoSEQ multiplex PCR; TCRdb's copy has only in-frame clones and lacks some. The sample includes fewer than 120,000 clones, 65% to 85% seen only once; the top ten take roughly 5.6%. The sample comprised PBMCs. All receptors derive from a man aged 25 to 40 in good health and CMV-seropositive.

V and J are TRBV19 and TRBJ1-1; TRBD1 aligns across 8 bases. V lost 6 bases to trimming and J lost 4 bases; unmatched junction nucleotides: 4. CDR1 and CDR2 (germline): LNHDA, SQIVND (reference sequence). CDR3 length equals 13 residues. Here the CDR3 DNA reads TGTGCCAGTAGCGACAGGGGTGGCACTGAAGCTTTCTTT. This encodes CASSDRGGTEAFF.

The CDR3 coding sequence is TGTGCCAGCGTTCCGGGACAGTTAAGATTTGACTCTGGAAACACCATATATTTT. Encoded protein: CASVPGQLRFDSGNTIYF. The chain employs TRBV18 and TRBJ1-3, with TRBD1 identical over 7 bases. Germline CDR1 KGHSH, CDR2 LQKENI. CDR3 length: 18 residues. V gave up 8 bases and J gave up 0 bases; unmatched junction bases: 16.

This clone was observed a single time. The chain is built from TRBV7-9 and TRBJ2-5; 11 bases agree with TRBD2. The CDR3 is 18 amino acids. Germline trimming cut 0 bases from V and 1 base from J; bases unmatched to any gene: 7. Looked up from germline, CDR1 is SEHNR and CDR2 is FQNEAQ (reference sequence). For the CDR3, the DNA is TGTGCCAGCAGCTTAGCACTAGCGGGGGCCCGGCCCCAAGAGACCCAGTACTTC. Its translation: CASSLALAGARPQETQYF.

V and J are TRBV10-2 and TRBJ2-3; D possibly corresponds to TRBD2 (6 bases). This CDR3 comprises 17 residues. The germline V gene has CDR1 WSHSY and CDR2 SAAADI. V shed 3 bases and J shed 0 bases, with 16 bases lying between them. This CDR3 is CASSDGGIRGSTDTQYF. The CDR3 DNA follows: TGCGCCAGCAGTGACGGTGGGATTCGGGGGAGCACAGATACGCAGTATTTT.